The next 2 T cell receptor beta chains were all read from a single sample in a study of T cell changes during pregnancy in multiple sclerosis. Clones were read by immunoSEQ multiplex PCR, and TCRdb kept only the in-frame ones, dropping some. The data hold 45,000 to 65,000 clones, with over 85% observed a single time. Sequencing used CD8+ T cells from peripheral blood mononuclear cells, obtained in the third trimester of pregnancy. Receptor source: a female donor with multiple sclerosis, enrolled in a pregnancy study.

The chain combines TRBV27 with TRBJ2-7; D perhaps matches TRBD1 (6 bases). The germline gives CDR1 MNHEY, CDR2 SMNVEV (reference sequence). This CDR3 is 14 amino acids long. V gave up 8 bases and J gave up 3 bases, with 17 bases separating them. CDR3: CASWDGQRGYEQYF. CDR3 in DNA: TGTGCCAGCTGGGATGGACAGAGAGGCTACGAGCAGTACTTC.

In this sample, this clone turned up once. The rearrangement joins TRBV27 to TRBJ2-7; 10 bases are shared with TRBD2. The junction had 5 bases not matched to a gene; V was cut back by 0 bases and J by 3 bases. This CDR3 comprises 16 residues. Germline CDR1 and CDR2: MNHEY and SMNVEV (reference sequence). The CDR3 spells CASSLSVAGGFYEQYF. The DNA for the CDR3 is TGTGCCAGCAGTTTATCAGTAGCGGGAGGATTCTACGAGCAGTACTTC.